Following are 8 T cell receptor beta chains from one sample sequenced in a study of T cells in Graves' hyperthyroidism and ophthalmopathy. It was RNA transcripts that yielded the amplified TCR beta CDR3 regions. First-round RT-PCR of the TCR CDR3 relied on the HTBI primer set. TCRdb redid the calling of the multiplex PCR reads with MiXCR, one entry per CDR3 protein. In the table there are around 500,000 distinct CDR3 sequences, 15% to 20% of which are singletons. The sample consisted of blood. These receptors originate from a woman aged 30 to 39 with Graves' ophthalmopathy.

The V gene is TRBV7-9, the J gene TRBJ2-7, with D perhaps matching TRBD1 (5 bases). The length of the CDR3 is 14 residues. The V gene's germline CDR1 is SEHNR and CDR2 FQNEAQ (reference sequence). The V end was cut by 3 bases, the J end by 2 bases, with 11 bases between. The CDR3 DNA reads as TGTGCCAGCAGCTTCGGAGACAGTCCCTACGAGCAGTACTTC. Translating it yields CASSFGDSPYEQYF.

This clonotype was recorded many times. The V call is TRBV7-2, the J call TRBJ2-3; D ambiguous. The germline V and J ends were trimmed by 5 bases and 6 bases, with 9 bases remaining between them. CDR1 is SGHTA and CDR2 is FQGNSA in the germline V gene. The CDR3 loop spans 12 amino acids. The CDR3 loop reads CASSPNFDTQYF. The CDR3 DNA reads as TGTGCCAGCAGCCCGAATTTTGATACGCAGTATTTT.

This clonotype has a count of ten or more. The chain recombines TRBV20-1 with TRBJ2-1, with D hard to call. Germline-derived CDR1 and CDR2 are DFQATT and SNEGSKA (reference sequence). This CDR3 region has 13 residues. The V and J ends lost 6 bases and 5 bases respectively, with 14 bases between them. For the CDR3, the DNA is TGCAGTGCCCTCCGTGGGGTAAACAATGAGCAGTTCTTC. Protein sequence: CSALRGVNNEQFF.

This clonotype was seen only a few times. CDR3 sequence (DNA): TGTGCCCCAATAGGACCCCTCCACTTT. It encodes CAPIGPLHF. The J gene is TRBJ1-6, the V gene TRBV30; D call uncertain. The CDR3 has 9 amino acids. Germline values: CDR1 GTSNPN, CDR2 SVGIG (reference sequence). The germline V and J ends were trimmed by 8 bases and 12 bases, with 8 bases remaining between them.

In this sample, this clonotype turned up a few times. The CDR3 sequence: CASSGSGQSNQPQHF. The DNA for the CDR3 is TGTGCCAGTAGTGGCTCGGGACAGAGTAATCAGCCCCAGCATTTT. The V gene is TRBV19, the J gene TRBJ1-5, with 7 bases aligning to TRBD1. J was trimmed by 4 bases and V by 5 bases; bases with no gene match: 8. There are 15 residues in the CDR3. In germline, CDR1 is LNHDA, CDR2 SQIVND (reference sequence).

This clonotype was recorded many times. The chain carries TRBV12-3 or TRBV12-4 and TRBJ1-1; weak D call: TRBD1 (6 bases). The CDR3 length is 14 residues. V dropped 7 bases and J dropped 2 bases, with 14 bases sitting between them. CDR3 sequence (DNA): TGTGCCAGCAAACCTTGGACAGCTAACACTGAAGCTTTCTTT. Residues: CASKPWTANTEAFF.

The chain recombines TRBV4-3 with TRBJ2-7; D not resolved. The germline CDR1 and CDR2 sequences are LGHNA and YSLEER. V was trimmed by 4 bases and J by 1 base, leaving 8 bases between them. The CDR3 length is 13 residues. The CDR3 DNA sequence: TGCGCCAGCAGCCTGGAAATGTCCTACGAGCAGTACTTC. Residues: CASSLEMSYEQYF.

There are a few counts of this clonotype. The chain recombines TRBV9 with TRBJ1-1, with 7 bases identical to TRBD1. V gave up 3 bases and J gave up 4 bases; unmatched junction bases: 9. Germline loops: CDR1 SGDLS, CDR2 YYNGEE. This CDR3 is built from 15 residues. CDR3: CASSATGVTGTEAFF. In DNA form, the CDR3 reads TGTGCCAGCAGCGCAACAGGGGTTACGGGCACTGAAGCTTTCTTT.